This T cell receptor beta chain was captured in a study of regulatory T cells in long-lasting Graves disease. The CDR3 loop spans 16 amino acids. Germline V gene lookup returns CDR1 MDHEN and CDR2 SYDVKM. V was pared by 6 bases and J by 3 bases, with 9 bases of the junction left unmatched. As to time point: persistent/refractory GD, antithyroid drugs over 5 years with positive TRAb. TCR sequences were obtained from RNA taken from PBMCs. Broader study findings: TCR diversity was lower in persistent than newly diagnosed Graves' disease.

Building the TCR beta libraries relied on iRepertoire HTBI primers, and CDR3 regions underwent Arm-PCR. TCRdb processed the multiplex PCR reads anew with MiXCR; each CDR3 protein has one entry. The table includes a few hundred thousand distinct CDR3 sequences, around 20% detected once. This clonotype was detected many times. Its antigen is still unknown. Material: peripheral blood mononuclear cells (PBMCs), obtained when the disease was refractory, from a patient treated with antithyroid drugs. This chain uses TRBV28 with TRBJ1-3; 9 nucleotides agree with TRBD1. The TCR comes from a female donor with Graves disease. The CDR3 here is CASRRGTGTSGNTIYF. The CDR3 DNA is TGTGCCAGCAGAAGAGGGACAGGGACTAGTGGAAACACCATATATTTT.